The clone carrying this TCR beta chain was seen ten or more times. Its antigen is unknown. The record originates from a study of T cells in Graves' hyperthyroidism and ophthalmopathy. General study results and limits: Most thyroid clonotypes expanded above 0.001 were also detected in blood.

Researchers took RNA transcripts and amplified the TCR beta CDR3 regions from them. A first-round RT-PCR of the TCR CDR3 used the HTBI primer set. TCRdb re-derived calls from the multiplex PCR reads in MiXCR, one entry per CDR3 protein. This sample yields about 270,000 distinct CDR3 sequences, of which around 25% are seen a single time; approximately 32% belongs to the top ten. Those patients with uncontrolled infection, other autoimmune disease, pregnancy or lactation were excluded. 9.5 to 10 ml fresh peripheral blood yielded the PBMCs. Per the germline V gene, CDR1 is LNHDA and CDR2 is SQIVND (reference sequence). The CDR3 spans 14 residues. Trimming removed 7 bases at V and 10 bases at J, with 17 bases between.

The sequence came from a woman aged 40 to 50 with Graves' ophthalmopathy. Sequenced input: blood. The chain recombines TRBV19 with TRBJ1-6; D is unresolved. CDR3 region: CASKEIIRESPLHF. Here the CDR3 DNA reads TGTGCCAGTAAGGAAATTATCCGGGAGTCACCCCTCCACTTT.